This entry is about one T cell receptor (beta chain). The target antigen is unknown. The data belong to a study of CD8 T cells in Susac syndrome. Study at large: Intravenous immunoglobulin alone or corticosteroids were being given to patients with Susac syndrome at blood draw, unless they were therapy-naive.

Roughly 0.45 to 1 ug RNA was reverse transcribed with random hexamers. TCRdb re-derived calls from the immunoSEQ multiplex PCR reads in MiXCR, one entry per CDR3 protein. This sample has around 180,000 distinct CDR3 sequences, with 85% to 95% found just once. Study-level results: The study acknowledged a relatively small number of individuals in its TCR sequencing and HLA analysis.

Purification of the CD8+ and CD4+ T cells relied on negative isolation, and TEMRA cells underwent FACS enrichment. Sample: CD4+ T cells from PBMCs. The sequence was obtained from a human donor with Susac syndrome.

CDR3 amino acids: CASSAGLTMETQYF. The CDR3 coding sequence is TGTGCCAGCAGCGCGGGACTGACAATGGAGACCCAGTACTTC. The chain carries TRBV9 and TRBJ2-5; possible D gene TRBD2, 6 bases. V lost 3 bases and J 5 bases, leaving 14 bases between the germline ends. CDR1 is SGDLS, CDR2 YYNGEE, per germline. This CDR3 comprises 14 residues.